This T cell receptor (beta chain) was identified in a study of vaccination and CD4 T cells after COVID-19. This clonotype is classed as medium-sized. The antigen is unknown. Cultured CD4+ T-cell DNA underwent Oncomine TCR Beta short-read sequencing. MiXCR, applied by TCRdb to the PCR reads, yields one record per CDR3 protein. Of tens of thousands of distinct CDR3 sequences listed, approximately 42% were seen once; the top ten hold 9.9%. As to time point: late sampling 161 to 241 days after vaccination in a few convalescent patients. The treatment was: approximately 11-day PBMC culture with coronavirus spike peptide pools or control peptides (ViraFEST assay). Germline V lookup: CDR1 SGHTA, CDR2 FQGTGA. This CDR3 has 13 residues. V was shortened by 6 bases and J by 0 bases, with 7 bases between the two germline ends.

The sequence derives from a human donor who had recovered from COVID-19. V usage is TRBV7-3 and J usage is TRBJ2-3, with unresolved D. The input for sequencing was CD4+ T cells from blood, cultured in vitro, taken about 7 months after SARS-CoV-2 vaccination. CDR3 residues: CASSISSTDTQYF. The CDR3 nucleotides are TGTGCCAGCAGTATCAGTAGCACAGATACGCAGTATTTT. Based on the CDR3 plus reference TRBV7-3 and TRBJ2-3, the full variable domain is GAGVSQTPSNKVTEKGKYVELRCDPISGHTALYWYRQSLGQGPEFLIYFQGTGAADDSGLPNDRFFAVRPEGSVSTLKIQRTERGDSAVYLCASSISSTDTQYFGPGTRLTVL.